One and the same sample provided the 14 T cell receptor beta chains below, sequenced in a study of control samples from healthy donors and cancer patients. The method was immunoSEQ multiplex PCR; TCRdb's version includes in-frame clones alone and lacks a portion of them. Of 150,000 or so clones in the sample, 85% to 95% are singletons; the top ten hold about 14%. Sequencing was done on a sample of PBMCs. All receptors come from a man aged 55-75 years with colorectal cancer.

This rearrangement joins TRBV7-8 to TRBJ2-5; TRBD2 aligns across 11 bases. V lost 5 bases, J lost 4 bases, and 12 bases stayed unmatched. CDR3 length equals 17 residues. Germline V lookup: CDR1 SGHVS, CDR2 FQNEAQ. Here the CDR3 DNA reads TGTGCCAGCAGCACTAGATTAGCGGGGGGGCCGGGAGAGACCCAGTACTTC. This encodes CASSTRLAGGPGETQYF.

The rearrangement joins TRBV10-2 to TRBJ2-1; a possible D gene is TRBD1 (5 bases). CDR1 is WSHSY, CDR2 SAAADI, per germline. CDR3 length equals 14 residues. V was trimmed by 6 bases and J by 1 base, leaving 10 bases between them. Here the CDR3 DNA reads TGCGCCAGCAGAGGGGCAGGGTCCTACAATGAGCAGTTCTTC. Residues: CASRGAGSYNEQFF.

The V and J genes are TRBV19 and TRBJ1-5, with 9 bases lining up with TRBD1. CDR1 is LNHDA, CDR2 SQIVND, per germline (reference sequence). CDR3 length: 15 residues. V shed 6 bases, J shed 6 bases, and the junction held 9 bases outside the gene matches. The CDR3 reads CASSETQGASQPQHF. In nucleotides, the CDR3 is TGTGCCAGTAGCGAAACACAGGGGGCAAGTCAGCCCCAGCATTTT.

V is TRBV10-1 and J is TRBJ2-2; 7 bases are a match to TRBD1. CDR1 and CDR2 from the germline V gene are WNHNN and SYGVQD (reference sequence). With V trimmed by 3 bases and J by 1 base, 2 bases remained unmatched. This CDR3 has 15 residues. CDR3 coding DNA: TGCGCCAGCAGTGACGGGACAGAGAACACCGGGGAGCTGTTTTTT. Protein product: CASSDGTENTGELFF.

The V call is TRBV19, the J call TRBJ1-4; D is uncertain. Looked up from germline, CDR1 is LNHDA and CDR2 is SQIVND (reference sequence). The CDR3 runs to 15 residues. Trimming left V 2 bases short and J 7 bases short, with 14 bases between. DNA of the CDR3: TGTGCCAGTAGTATAAACAGCCGGTTAGGTGAAAAACTGTTTTTT. It translates to CASSINSRLGEKLFF.

The J gene is TRBJ1-1, the V gene TRBV7-9, with D maybe TRBD1 (5 bases). Germline lookup yields CDR1 SEHNR and CDR2 FQNEAQ (reference sequence). The CDR3 sequence is 11 residues long. V was pared by 6 bases and J by 7 bases, with 9 bases between. The chain's CDR3 is CASRDQGEAFF. CDR3 DNA sequence: TGTGCCAGCAGAGATCAGGGTGAAGCTTTCTTT.

The chain uses TRBV6-6 and TRBJ1-3; D ambiguous. CDR1 MNHNY and CDR2 SVGAGI come from the germline V gene (reference sequence). The CDR3 runs to 12 residues. V gave up 7 bases and J gave up 4 bases, with 8 bases separating them. CDR3 loop: CASMKEGNTIYF. The CDR3, as DNA: TGTGCCAGCATGAAAGAGGGAAACACCATATATTTT.

V usage is TRBV19 and J usage is TRBJ2-7, with D hard to call. The V and J ends lost 5 bases and 3 bases respectively, with 14 bases between them. Germline loops: CDR1 LNHDA, CDR2 SQIVND (reference sequence). The CDR3 has 14 amino acids. This CDR3 is CASSRLSALYEQYF. CDR3 DNA sequence: TGTGCCAGTAGTCGATTGAGCGCTCTCTACGAGCAGTACTTC.

CDR3 coding DNA: TGTGCCAGCAGCGTCGAGACCGGGACAGGCGGTGAAGCTTTCTTT. This translates into CASSVETGTGGEAFF. This chain joins TRBV9 and TRBJ1-1; 8 nucleotides agree with TRBD1. The CDR3 is made up of 15 amino acids. Germline V gene lookup returns CDR1 SGDLS and CDR2 YYNGEE. The J segment lost 7 bases and the V segment lost 2 bases, leaving 10 bases of the junction unmatched.

The genes are TRBV5-6 and TRBJ1-2; no firm D call. The V and J ends lost 2 bases and 0 bases respectively, with 8 bases between them. The V gene's germline CDR1 is SGHDT and CDR2 YYEEEE. This CDR3 has 14 amino acids. This chain's CDR3 is CASSFYTANYGYTF. Here the CDR3 DNA reads TGTGCCAGCAGCTTTTACACTGCTAACTATGGCTACACCTTC.

This chain links TRBV5-1 with TRBJ2-2; D is ambiguous. This CDR3 has 15 residues. CDR1 and CDR2 from the germline V gene are SGHRS and YFSETQ. Trimming removed 0 bases from V and 1 base from J, with 7 bases in between. The CDR3 DNA follows: TGCGCCAGCAGCTTGGTTCCAGGGAACACCGGGGAGCTGTTTTTT. This codes for CASSLVPGNTGELFF. Full variable domain (rest looked up from reference TRBV5-1 and TRBJ2-2): KAGVTQTPRYLIKTRGQQVTLSCSPISGHRSVSWYQQTPGQGLQFLFEYFSETQRNKGNFPGRFSGRQFSNSRSEMNVSTLELGDSALYLCASSLVPGNTGELFFGEGSRLTVL.

This chain joins TRBV6-5 and TRBJ1-1; D is unresolved. V gave up 5 bases and J gave up 11 bases, with 18 bases separating them. The CDR3 loop spans 13 amino acids. Looked up from germline, CDR1 is MNHEY and CDR2 is SVGAGI. The CDR3 region is CASSPPKSREAFF. As DNA, the CDR3 is TGTGCCAGCAGTCCCCCGAAGTCCCGCGAGGCTTTCTTT.

This chain links TRBV6-5 with TRBJ2-7, with D perhaps TRBD1 (5 bases). Germline assignment: CDR1 MNHEY and CDR2 SVGAGI. CDR3 length: 15 residues. The germline V and J ends were trimmed by 4 bases and 2 bases, with 15 bases remaining between them. Written as DNA, the CDR3 is TGTGCCAGCAGTTCGACAGTTGCCTCGGCCTACGAGCAGTACTTC. Translation gives CASSSTVASAYEQYF.

This clone appeared once. The rearrangement joins TRBV3-1 (or the pseudogene TRBV3-2) to TRBJ1-4; D perhaps matches TRBD1 (6 bases). The length of the CDR3 is 14 residues. Trimming took off 8 bases at V and 2 bases at J, with 12 bases between the two ends. CDR1 and CDR2 from the germline V gene are LGHDT and YNNKEL (reference sequence). This chain's CDR3 is CASGIQGTNEKLFF. In DNA form, the CDR3 reads TGTGCCAGCGGAATTCAGGGGACTAATGAAAAACTGTTTTTT.